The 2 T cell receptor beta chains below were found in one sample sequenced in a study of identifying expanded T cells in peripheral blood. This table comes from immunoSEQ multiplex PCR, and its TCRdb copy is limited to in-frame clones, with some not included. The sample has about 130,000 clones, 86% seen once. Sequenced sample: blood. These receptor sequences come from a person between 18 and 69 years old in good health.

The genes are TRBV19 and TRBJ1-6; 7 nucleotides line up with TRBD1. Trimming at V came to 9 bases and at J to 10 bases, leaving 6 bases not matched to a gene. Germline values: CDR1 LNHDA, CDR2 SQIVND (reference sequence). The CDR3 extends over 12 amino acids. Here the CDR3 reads CASYSQGSPLHF. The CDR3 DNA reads TGTGCCAGCTACTCACAGGGGTCACCCCTCCACTTT.

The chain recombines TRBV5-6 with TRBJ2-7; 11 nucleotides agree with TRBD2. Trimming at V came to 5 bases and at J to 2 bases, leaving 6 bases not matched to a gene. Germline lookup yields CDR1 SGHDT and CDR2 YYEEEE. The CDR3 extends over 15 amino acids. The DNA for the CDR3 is TGTGCCAGCAGTCATAGCGGGAGGGCGCCCTACGAGCAGTACTTC. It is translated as CASSHSGRAPYEQYF.